This entry features one T cell receptor (beta chain) sequence. The sample belongs to a study of blood T cell repertoires in COVID-19. Some clones are missing from TCRdb's copy, which holds only in-frame ones; the method was immunoSEQ multiplex PCR. The sample has 400,000 to 550,000 clones; 75% to 90% are singletons. Source material: peripheral blood. The clonotype comes from a woman in her thirties with acute or convalescent COVID-19.

Written as DNA, the CDR3 is TGTGCCAGCAGCTTGAGGGCAGGAGGGAACACTGAAGCTTTCTTT. Amino acid sequence: CASSLRAGGNTEAFF. The chain has TRBV5-4 and TRBJ1-1, with D uncertain. The CDR3 has 15 residues. Trimming left V 1 base short and J 1 base short, with 11 bases between. Germline CDR1 reads SGHNT; CDR2 reads YYREEE (reference sequence).